The present entry profiles one T cell receptor beta chain with its context. Its cognate antigen is unknown. Profiling relied on immunoSEQ multiplex PCR, and the TCRdb table lists in-frame clones only, not all of them. The table shows tens of thousands of clones, with approximately 81% occurring only once. V was clipped by 1 base and J by 3 bases, with 9 bases between them. There are 15 residues in the CDR3. CDR1 and CDR2 (germline): LGHNT, FRNRAP. This sample was included in a study of cytotoxic CD8 clonotypes in ibrutinib-treated CLL. Study-wide results and caveats: Patients had baseline clonality above age-matched healthy donors, and this clonality moved with circulating CD8+ T-cell counts. Public clonotypes, rarely seen, contracted or held steady on treatment.

Genomic DNA in an amount of roughly 2 micrograms was extracted from cryopreserved PBMCs and used for the preparation of TCR beta libraries. The sequencing here drew on PBMCs, taken before ibrutinib treatment. V gene TRBV12-5 combines with J gene TRBJ2-2; unclear D gene. This clonotype was sampled from a human donor with chronic lymphocytic leukemia. This CDR3 is CASGLGPGYTGELFF. CDR3 DNA: TGTGCTAGTGGTTTGGGGCCGGGTTACACCGGGGAGCTGTTTTTT.